This T cell receptor beta chain was sequenced during a study of T cell repertoires in cytomegalovirus infection. Study overall: Public signatures in TCR beta pointed to CMV infection and matching HLA type.

The study's findings and limits: There were carriers of CMV plus the relevant HLA, and cumulative public TCR beta family frequency identified them. CMV-specific HLA-C-restricted TCR beta clonotypes dominated the ex vivo response.

This clonotype has at least ten counts. The antigen remains unidentified. CDR3 length: 14 residues. The germline gives CDR1 LNHDA, CDR2 SQIVND (reference sequence). Trimming removed 4 bases from V and 9 bases from J; junction bases left unmatched: 6. TCRdb redid the calling of the reads with MiXCR, one entry per CDR3 protein. The table includes under 150,000 distinct CDR3 sequences, almost 9% detected once. This chain joins TRBV19 and TRBJ1-6; 7 bases are a match to TRBD1. The sequence was collected from a human donor in good health (CMV status not recorded). Some clones in this sample may be carry-over from other donors' samples. The sample taken for sequencing was PBMCs. The CDR3 DNA reads TGTGCCAGTAGTACCCAGGGGGTTCGTTCACCCCTCCACTTT. This sequence encodes CASSTQGVRSPLHF.